Below are 10 T cell receptor beta chains sequenced from a single sample in a study of CD8 T cells in Susac syndrome. An amount of RNA that ranged from roughly 0.45 to 1 ug was reverse transcribed with random hexamers. Each CDR3 protein is one row after TCRdb ran MiXCR on the immunoSEQ multiplex PCR reads. The sample lists 70,000 to 75,000 distinct CDR3 sequences; 93% were seen once. The sample was CD4+ T cells from PBMCs. The receptors originated from a human donor with Susac syndrome.

The CDR3 is CSAPALGAEDQPQHF. In DNA form, the CDR3 reads TGCAGTGCTCCGGCCTTGGGGGCGGAGGATCAGCCCCAGCATTTT. The V call is TRBV20-1, the J call TRBJ1-5, with D perhaps TRBD1 (6 bases). CDR1 DFQATT and CDR2 SNEGSKA come from the germline V gene (reference sequence). The CDR3 has 15 amino acids. V shed 5 bases and J shed 5 bases, with 19 bases lying between them.

This clonotype was counted a single time. The chain is built from TRBV6-2 or TRBV6-3 and TRBJ2-3; a weak D match, TRBD2 (5 bases). CDR1 and CDR2 from the germline V gene are MNHEY and SVGEGT. The CDR3 extends over 16 amino acids. V lost 0 bases, J lost 0 bases, and 10 bases lay in between. CDR3 nucleotides: TGTGCCAGCAGTTACTCTCGGACTTCTAGCACAGATACGCAGTATTTT. It specifies CASSYSRTSSTDTQYF.

The V and J genes are TRBV6-1 and TRBJ1-4; D gene uncertain. CDR1 is MNHNS and CDR2 is SASEGT in the germline V gene. Trimming left V 7 bases short and J 3 bases short, with 12 bases between. The CDR3 runs 14 residues. The DNA of the CDR3 is TGTGCCAGCATTTTAACGGAAGCTAATGAAAAACTGTTTTTT. Its translation is CASILTEANEKLFF.

This clonotype is a singleton in its sample. The rearrangement links TRBV28 to TRBJ1-1, with a tentative D call TRBD1 (6 bases). Germline-derived CDR1 and CDR2 are MDHEN and SYDVKM. The CDR3 length is 14 residues. The V end was cut by 10 bases, the J end by 1 base, with 16 bases between. As DNA, the CDR3 is TGTGCCACCCGCCTCCTGACAGGGAACACTGAAGCTTTCTTT. Translating gives CATRLLTGNTEAFF.

The chain has TRBV7-3 and TRBJ1-1; possible D gene TRBD1, 5 bases. Trimming stripped 5 bases from V and 5 bases from J, with 15 bases between. Germline V lookup: CDR1 SGHTA, CDR2 FQGTGA. The CDR3 totals 14 residues. In DNA, the CDR3 is TGTGCCAGCAGCCCGATGGGGGGGAGGACTGAAGCTTTCTTT. Amino acids: CASSPMGGRTEAFF.

The CDR3 DNA reads TGCAGCGTTGAAGACAGGGATGATGGCTACACCTTC. This gives the protein CSVEDRDDGYTF. The V and J genes are TRBV29-1 and TRBJ1-2; D is possibly TRBD1 (5 bases). Germline V gene data show CDR1 as SQVTM and CDR2 as ANQGSEA. The CDR3 runs 12 residues. Between the trimmed V and J ends, which lost 0 bases and 6 bases, there was a span of 8 bases.

The chain is built from TRBV12-3 or TRBV12-4 and TRBJ1-2, with D hard to call. This CDR3 is 15 amino acids long. V dropped 2 bases and J dropped 1 base, with 11 bases sitting between them. CDR3 DNA: TGTGCCAGCAGTTTATTTTCAGCACTTAACTATGGCTACACCTTC. Protein: CASSLFSALNYGYTF.

V and J are TRBV3-1 and TRBJ1-1; D uncertain. The CDR3 is 14 residues long. Trimming pared 1 base from V and 1 base from J, leaving 7 bases between. CDR1 is LGHDT, CDR2 YNNKEL, per germline (reference sequence). The CDR3 bases are TGTGCCAGCAGCCAAGTCTTGAGGAACACTGAAGCTTTCTTT. Residues: CASSQVLRNTEAFF.

The V call is TRBV27, the J call TRBJ1-2, with D possibly TRBD1 on 5 matching bases. From germline, CDR1 is MNHEY and CDR2 SMNVEV (reference sequence). V was pared by 7 bases and J by 3 bases, with 18 bases between. CDR3 size: 15 residues. CDR3 protein: CASTRRRGLDYGYTF. In DNA, the CDR3 is TGTGCCAGCACCCGACGAAGGGGATTAGACTATGGCTACACCTTC.

This clonotype appeared a few times. The genes are TRBV5-1 and TRBJ2-7; D unresolved. CDR3 length: 15 amino acids. Trimming removed 0 bases at V and 1 base at J, with 11 bases between. In germline, CDR1 is SGHRS, CDR2 YFSETQ. The CDR3 DNA reads as TGCGCCAGCAGCTTGGGTCGTCGGACGTCCTACGAGCAGTACTTC. It translates to CASSLGRRTSYEQYF.